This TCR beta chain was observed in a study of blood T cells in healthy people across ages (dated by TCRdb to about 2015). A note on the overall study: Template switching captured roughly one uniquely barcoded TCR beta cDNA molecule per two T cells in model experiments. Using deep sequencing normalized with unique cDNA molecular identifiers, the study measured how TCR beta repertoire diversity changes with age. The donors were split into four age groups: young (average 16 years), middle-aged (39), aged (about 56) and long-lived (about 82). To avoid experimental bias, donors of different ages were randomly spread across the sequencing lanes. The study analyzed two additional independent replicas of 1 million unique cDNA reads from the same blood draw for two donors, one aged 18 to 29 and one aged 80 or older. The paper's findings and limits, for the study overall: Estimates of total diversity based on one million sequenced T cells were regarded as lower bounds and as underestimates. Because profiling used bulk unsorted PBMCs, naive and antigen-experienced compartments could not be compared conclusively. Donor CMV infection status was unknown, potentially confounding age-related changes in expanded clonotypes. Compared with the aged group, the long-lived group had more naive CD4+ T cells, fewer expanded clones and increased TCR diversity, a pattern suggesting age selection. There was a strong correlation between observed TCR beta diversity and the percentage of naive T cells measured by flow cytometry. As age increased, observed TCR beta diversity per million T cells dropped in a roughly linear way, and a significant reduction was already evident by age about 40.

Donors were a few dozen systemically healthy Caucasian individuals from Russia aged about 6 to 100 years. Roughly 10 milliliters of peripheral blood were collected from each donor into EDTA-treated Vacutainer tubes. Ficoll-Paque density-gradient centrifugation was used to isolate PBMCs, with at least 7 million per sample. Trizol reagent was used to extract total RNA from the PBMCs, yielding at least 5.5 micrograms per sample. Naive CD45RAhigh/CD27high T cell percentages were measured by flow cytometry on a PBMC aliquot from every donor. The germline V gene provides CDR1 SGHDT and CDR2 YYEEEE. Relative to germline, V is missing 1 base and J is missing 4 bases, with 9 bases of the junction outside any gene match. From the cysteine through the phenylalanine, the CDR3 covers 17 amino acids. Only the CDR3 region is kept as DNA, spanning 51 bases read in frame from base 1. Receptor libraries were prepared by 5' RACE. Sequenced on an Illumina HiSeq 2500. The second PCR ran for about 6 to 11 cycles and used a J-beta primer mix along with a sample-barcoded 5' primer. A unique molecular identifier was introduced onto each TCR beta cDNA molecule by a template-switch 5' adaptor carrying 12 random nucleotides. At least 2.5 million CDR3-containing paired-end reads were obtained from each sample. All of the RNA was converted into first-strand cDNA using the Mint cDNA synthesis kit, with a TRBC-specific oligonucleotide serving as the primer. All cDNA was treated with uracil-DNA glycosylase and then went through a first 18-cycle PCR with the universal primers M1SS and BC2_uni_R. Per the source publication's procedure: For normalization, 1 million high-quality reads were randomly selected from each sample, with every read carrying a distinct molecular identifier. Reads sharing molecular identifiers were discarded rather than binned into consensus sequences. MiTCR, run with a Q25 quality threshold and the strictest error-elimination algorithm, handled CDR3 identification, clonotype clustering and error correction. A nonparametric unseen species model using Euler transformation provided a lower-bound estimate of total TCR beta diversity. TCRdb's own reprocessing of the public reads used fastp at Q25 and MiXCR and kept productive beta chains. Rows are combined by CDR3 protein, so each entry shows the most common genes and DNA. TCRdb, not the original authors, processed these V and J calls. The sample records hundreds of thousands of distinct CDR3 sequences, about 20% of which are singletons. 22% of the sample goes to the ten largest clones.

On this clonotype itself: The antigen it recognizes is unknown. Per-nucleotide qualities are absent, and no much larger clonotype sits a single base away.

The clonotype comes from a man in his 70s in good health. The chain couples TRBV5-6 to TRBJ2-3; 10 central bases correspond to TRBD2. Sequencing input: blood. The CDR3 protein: CASSLLPAGGQADTQYF. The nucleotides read TGTGCCAGCAGCTTGCTGCCAGCGGGGGGGCAAGCAGATACGCAGTATTTT.